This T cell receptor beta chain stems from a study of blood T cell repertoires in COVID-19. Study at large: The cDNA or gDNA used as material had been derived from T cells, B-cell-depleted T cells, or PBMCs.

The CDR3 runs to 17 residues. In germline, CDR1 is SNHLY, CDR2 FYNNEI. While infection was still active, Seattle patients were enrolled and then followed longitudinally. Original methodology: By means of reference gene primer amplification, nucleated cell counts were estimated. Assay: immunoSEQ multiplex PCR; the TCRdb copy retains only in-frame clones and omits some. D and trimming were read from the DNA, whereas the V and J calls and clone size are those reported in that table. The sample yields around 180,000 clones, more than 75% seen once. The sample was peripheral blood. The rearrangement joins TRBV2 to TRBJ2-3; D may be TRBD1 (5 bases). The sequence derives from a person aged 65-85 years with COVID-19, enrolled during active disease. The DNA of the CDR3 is TGTGTCGACCAGGGTCCTTATGGGTATGCTAGCACAGATACGCAGTATTTT. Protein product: CVDQGPYGYASTDTQYF.